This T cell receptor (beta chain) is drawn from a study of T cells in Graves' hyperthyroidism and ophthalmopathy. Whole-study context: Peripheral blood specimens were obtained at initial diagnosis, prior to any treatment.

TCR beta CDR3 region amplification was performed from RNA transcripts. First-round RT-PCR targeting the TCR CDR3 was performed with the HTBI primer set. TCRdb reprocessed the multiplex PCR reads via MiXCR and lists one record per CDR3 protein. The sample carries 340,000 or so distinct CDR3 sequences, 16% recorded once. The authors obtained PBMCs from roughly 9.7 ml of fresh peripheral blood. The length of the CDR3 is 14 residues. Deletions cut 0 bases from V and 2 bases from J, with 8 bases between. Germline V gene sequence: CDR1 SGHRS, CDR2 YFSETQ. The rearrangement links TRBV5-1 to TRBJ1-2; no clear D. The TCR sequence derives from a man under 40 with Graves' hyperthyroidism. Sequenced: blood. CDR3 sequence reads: CASSLGSVNYGYTF. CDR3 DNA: TGCGCCAGCAGCTTGGGTTCAGTCAACTATGGCTACACCTTC.